This T cell receptor beta chain was captured in a study of shared clonotypes between healthy human individuals. On this clone itself: The antigen is unknown.

This CDR3 comprises 17 residues. V dropped 0 bases and J dropped 4 bases, with 22 bases sitting between them. The germline V gene encodes CDR1 SQVTM and CDR2 ANQGSEA. Only CD45RO-negative cells positively selected for CCR7 counted as naive CD8 cells, so terminally differentiated effector memory CD45RA+ cells were excluded. As originally analysed: Junction-only sequences without quality scores came from ImmunoSEQ, so filtering differed. Clones were read by immunoSEQ multiplex PCR, and TCRdb kept only the in-frame ones, dropping some. The V and J calls and clone size come from that table; D and trimming were worked out from the DNA. The repertoire includes fewer than 1 million clones, about 96% of them detected once, and about 0.21% sits in the top ten. Notes on the study in general: The low donor count limited represented genetic and exposure-history diversity.

Sequenced: naive CD8+ T cells sorted from blood. The chain couples TRBV29-1 to TRBJ2-7; D possibly uses TRBD1 or TRBD2 (5 bases each). The sequence derives from a man aged 25-45 years in good health. CDR3 nucleotide sequence: TGCAGCGTTGAAGAGAGGGTGCAGGGAGACTTTCGATACGAGCAGTACTTC. This codes for CSVEERVQGDFRYEQYF.